What follows are 26 T cell receptor beta chains derived from one specimen sequenced in a study of blood T cell repertoires in COVID-19. The assay was immunoSEQ multiplex PCR, and TCRdb's table has in-frame clones only and misses some. The data hold roughly 120,000 clones, with 60% to 85% observed a single time. Material: peripheral blood. The receptors stem from a man between 65 and 85 years old with acute or convalescent COVID-19.

The chain joins TRBV30 to TRBJ2-5, with D possibly being TRBD2 (6 bases). Germline V gene data show CDR1 as GTSNPN and CDR2 as SVGIG (reference sequence). The CDR3 covers 13 residues. Trimming removed 5 bases from V and 4 bases from J, with 14 bases in between. The CDR3 DNA sequence: TGTGCCTGGGGGCGGGGTGAGGCAGAGACCCAGTACTTC. Translation gives CAWGRGEAETQYF.

This chain uses TRBV12-5 with TRBJ2-1; TRBD2 matches at 11 bases. Germline loops: CDR1 LGHNT, CDR2 FRNRAP. The J segment lost 6 bases and the V segment lost 6 bases, leaving 13 bases of the junction unmatched. The CDR3 has 17 amino acids. CDR3 sequence (DNA): TGTGCTAGTGGCCAAAACACTCTAGCGGGGGGCCTCAATGAGCAGTTCTTC. It encodes CASGQNTLAGGLNEQFF.

This chain uses TRBV29-1 with TRBJ2-3; perhaps TRBD1 as D (6 bases). The CDR3 length is 16 residues. Germline CDR1 and CDR2: SQVTM and ANQGSEA. V was clipped by 6 bases and J by 0 bases, with 19 bases between them. The CDR3, as DNA: TGCAGCGTAAGGGGGAGCAGGGAATCTAGCACAGATACGCAGTATTTT. It yields the protein CSVRGSRESSTDTQYF.

The chain combines TRBV28 with TRBJ1-5; tentatively, D is TRBD1 (5 bases). V was trimmed by 3 bases and J by 11 bases, leaving 17 bases between them. The germline V gene encodes CDR1 MDHEN and CDR2 SYDVKM. This CDR3 comprises 14 residues. The CDR3 sequence is CASSFWQGRIAQHF. The CDR3 nucleotides read TGTGCCAGCAGTTTCTGGCAGGGAAGGATAGCCCAGCATTTT.

This chain links TRBV27 with TRBJ2-7, with 7 bases lining up with TRBD1. This CDR3 region has 12 residues. The germline gives CDR1 MNHEY, CDR2 SMNVEV (reference sequence). Trimming removed 2 bases from V and 11 bases from J; junction bases left unmatched: 6. The CDR3 sequence is CASSLPTGQKYF. The CDR3 nucleotides are TGTGCCAGCAGTTTACCGACAGGGCAAAAGTACTTC.

This clone appeared once. The chain employs TRBV21-1 and TRBJ1-2; the D segment call TRBD1 is taken from the table without a DNA check. TRBV21-1 is recorded as a pseudogene. The CDR3 totals 17 residues. The CDR3 loop reads CASSNSRDRGHDYGYTF. The CDR3 DNA is TGTGCCAGCAGCAATTCCCGGGACAGGGGGCACGACTATGGCTACACCTTC.

The V gene is TRBV7-9, the J gene TRBJ2-7; D might be TRBD2 (6 bases). The CDR3 covers 17 residues. The ends were cut back, 3 bases at V and 2 bases at J, with 20 bases in the middle. CDR1 and CDR2 (germline): SEHNR, FQNEAQ (reference sequence). DNA of the CDR3: TGTGCCAGCAGCTTTCCCCCCGACGGGGGACCGGCCTACGAGCAGTACTTC. Translation: CASSFPPDGGPAYEQYF. The full variable domain, in which reference TRBV7-9 and TRBJ2-7 provide the parts outside the CDR3, is DTGVSQNPRHKITKRGQNVTFRCDPISEHNRLYWYRQTLGQGPEFLTYFQNEAQLEKSRLLSDRFSAERPKGSFSTLEIQRTEQGDSAMYLCASSFPPDGGPAYEQYFGPGTRLTVT.

The chain recombines TRBV6-6 with TRBJ1-5; D perhaps matches TRBD1 (6 bases). The germline gives CDR1 MNHNY, CDR2 SVGAGI (reference sequence). The germline V and J ends were trimmed by 5 bases and 4 bases, with 21 bases remaining between them. This CDR3 comprises 17 residues. CDR3 amino acids: CASSLNPTGTFNQPQHF. CDR3 in DNA: TGTGCCAGCAGTCTGAACCCCACCGGGACATTTAATCAGCCCCAGCATTTT.

The gene calls are TRBV7-8 and TRBJ2-7; no clear D gene. The CDR3 sequence is 14 residues long. Germline values: CDR1 SGHVS, CDR2 FQNEAQ. Trimming left V 1 base short and J 5 bases short, with 12 bases between. The CDR3 region has the DNA TGTGCCAGCAGCTTAGTGGCTCTTCGCAACGAGCAGTACTTC. This translates into CASSLVALRNEQYF.

The chain is built from TRBV18 and TRBJ1-2, with TRBD1 identical over 7 bases. The CDR3 consists of 13 residues. Germline loops: CDR1 KGHSH, CDR2 LQKENI. Unmatched junction bases numbered 9, after V lost 6 bases and J lost 8 bases. The CDR3 is CASSLDRAEGYTF. CDR3 nucleotide sequence: TGTGCCAGCTCTCTTGACAGGGCAGAGGGCTACACCTTC.

V and J are TRBV3-1 (or the pseudogene TRBV3-2) and TRBJ1-3, with TRBD1 identical over 7 bases. V trimming: 1 base; J trimming: 0 bases; junction bases outside the gene matches: 0. The CDR3 totals 15 residues. Per the germline V gene, CDR1 is LGHDT and CDR2 is YNNKEL (reference sequence). The CDR3 region is CASSQGQGSGNTIYF. The CDR3 nucleotides are TGTGCCAGCAGCCAAGGACAGGGCTCTGGAAACACCATATATTTT.

The rearrangement links TRBV11-2 to TRBJ2-7, with a weak D call TRBD2 (5 bases). The CDR3 length is 15 residues. From germline, CDR1 is SGHAT and CDR2 FQNNGV. Deletions cut 1 base from V and 3 bases from J, with 13 bases between. The CDR3, as DNA: TGTGCCAGCAGCTTAGTTGGGGTTGAGGGCTACGAGCAGTACTTC. Translation gives CASSLVGVEGYEQYF.

The J gene is TRBJ2-7, the V gene TRBV5-1; D may be TRBD2 (6 bases). The germline gives CDR1 SGHRS, CDR2 YFSETQ. The CDR3 runs 15 residues. V lost 4 bases to trimming and J lost 4 bases, with 18 bases between them. The CDR3 DNA reads TGCGCCAGCAGCCCCAGGGTTAGCGGAGATTACGAGCAGTACTTC. It translates to CASSPRVSGDYEQYF.

The gene calls are TRBV7-8 and TRBJ2-7, with 7 bases lining up with TRBD2. CDR3 length: 16 amino acids. V lost 5 bases to trimming and J lost 3 bases; unmatched junction nucleotides: 13. Germline loops: CDR1 SGHVS, CDR2 FQNEAQ. CDR3 nucleotides: TGTGCCAGCAGCGGCTGGAAGGGCGGGAGATTCTACGAGCAGTACTTC. The encoded protein is CASSGWKGGRFYEQYF.

This clone was detected only a few times. The chain has TRBV24-1 and TRBJ2-7; D remains ambiguous. Germline V gene lookup returns CDR1 KGHDR and CDR2 SFDVKD. Trimming left V 3 bases short and J 3 bases short, with 5 bases between. The CDR3 is 12 residues long. CDR3 amino acids: CATSDGSYEQYF. CDR3 DNA: TGTGCCACCAGTGATGGCAGCTACGAGCAGTACTTC.

The chain recombines TRBV18 with TRBJ2-6; 8 bases are a match to TRBD1. The CDR3 sequence is 14 residues long. The V gene end was trimmed by 8 bases and the J gene end by 4 bases; junction bases not matched to a gene: 4. Germline values: CDR1 KGHSH, CDR2 LQKENI. CDR3 DNA sequence: TGTGCCAGCGGGACAGGAGCCGGGGCCAACGTCCTGACTTTC. It translates to CASGTGAGANVLTF.

This clone was seen only a few times. The chain links TRBV5-1 to TRBJ2-1, with D possibly being TRBD2 (5 bases). The CDR3 has 14 amino acids. Germline-derived CDR1 and CDR2 are SGHRS and YFSETQ. The V and J ends lost 4 bases and 5 bases respectively, with 13 bases between them. In DNA, the CDR3 is TGCGCCAGCAGCCCAGCACTAGTGAACAATGAGCAGTTCTTC. This encodes CASSPALVNNEQFF.

The rearrangement joins TRBV12-3 or TRBV12-4 to TRBJ1-1, with 7 nucleotides matching TRBD1. Unmatched junction bases numbered 5, after V lost 10 bases and J lost 0 bases. This CDR3 comprises 13 residues. In DNA form, the CDR3 reads TGTGCCACCAGGGGACAGTTGAACACTGAAGCTTTCTTT. Translating gives CATRGQLNTEAFF.

V is TRBV29-1 and J is TRBJ2-7; 13 bases are shared with TRBD2. Germline loops: CDR1 SQVTM, CDR2 ANQGSEA. This CDR3 region has 16 residues. The trim removed 2 bases at V and 6 bases at J, leaving 10 bases unmatched. CDR3 sequence reads: CSVEKAGGLAGREQYF. CDR3 sequence (DNA): TGCAGCGTTGAAAAGGCTGGGGGACTAGCGGGACGCGAGCAGTACTTC.

This clone has just one count. This sequence joins TRBV7-8 and TRBJ2-1; TRBD2 is a possible D gene (6 bases). The germline V and J ends were trimmed by 1 base and 2 bases, with 12 bases remaining between them. The germline CDR1 and CDR2 sequences are SGHVS and FQNEAQ. The CDR3 consists of 16 residues. Here the CDR3 DNA reads TGTGCCAGCAGCTTAGGTGGCGGGATTGCCTACAATGAGCAGTTCTTC. Protein sequence: CASSLGGGIAYNEQFF.

The J gene is TRBJ1-2, the V gene TRBV7-9; D remains unclear. In germline, CDR1 is SEHNR, CDR2 FQNEAQ (reference sequence). Trimming cost V 8 bases and J 4 bases, with 11 bases left between them. The CDR3 sequence is 12 residues long. The CDR3 DNA sequence: TGTGCCAGCTCCCAGGAACCCTATGGCTACACCTTC. Translated: CASSQEPYGYTF.

The chain couples TRBV7-2 to TRBJ2-3, with 10 bases that match TRBD2. The CDR3 spans 16 residues. J was trimmed by 5 bases and V by 1 base; bases with no gene match: 6. Looked up from germline, CDR1 is SGHTA and CDR2 is FQGNSA. CDR3 sequence (DNA): TGTGCCAGCAGCTTAGAGCAGCGGGGGGGCTTAGATACGCAGTATTTT. Translation: CASSLEQRGGLDTQYF.

The chain links TRBV3-1 (or the pseudogene TRBV3-2) to TRBJ2-2, with 8 bases fitting TRBD2. The germline CDR1 and CDR2 sequences are LGHDT and YNNKEL (reference sequence). The CDR3 is made up of 17 amino acids. Trimming took 2 bases from V and 5 from J; bases not matched to a gene: 10. CDR3: CASSQRGGLAGTGELFF. The DNA for the CDR3 is TGTGCCAGCAGCCAACGGGGGGGTCTAGCGGGTACCGGGGAGCTGTTTTTT.

Note on this clone: Because the CDR3 is missing its conserved closing phenylalanine or tryptophan, this is likely a read error. Because the CDR3's place on the DNA is in doubt, the DNA is left out and the CDR3 is given as listed by TCRdb. This sequence joins TRBV6-7 and TRBJ2-7; the table names TRBD1, a call not compared with the DNA. TRBV6-7 is recorded as an ORF, its role being uncertain. The CDR3 spans 10 amino acids, including both terminal residues. CDR3 region: CASSSDRILL.

The V call is TRBV6-1, the J call TRBJ1-6, with no clear D. CDR3 length: 16 residues. Germline V gives CDR1 MNHNS, CDR2 SASEGT. Deletions cut 3 bases from V and 5 bases from J, with 14 bases between. This CDR3 is CASSEHRGLNNSPLHF. As DNA, the CDR3 is TGTGCCAGCAGTGAGCACAGAGGGCTAAATAATTCACCCCTCCACTTT.

The chain combines TRBV2 with TRBJ2-2; the match to TRBD1 covers 8 bases. From germline, CDR1 is SNHLY and CDR2 FYNNEI. The CDR3 consists of 14 residues. The J segment lost 2 bases and the V segment lost 10 bases, leaving 6 bases of the junction unmatched. CDR3 DNA: TGTGCCATTCGACAGGGGACAAACACCGGGGAGCTGTTTTTT. Translating gives CAIRQGTNTGELFF.